The rows below give T cell receptor beta chains drawn from one sample of a study of T cell responses to AZD1222 COVID-19 vaccine. Sequenced by immunoSEQ multiplex PCR; TCRdb stores in-frame clones only, minus some. The table shows over 150,000 clones, with about 91% occurring only once. Source: peripheral blood, taken on day 0 of MenACWY control vaccination. These receptors originate from an adult in good health. The CDR3 runs from the conserved cysteine through the conserved F or W. D genes are given only for firm matches. Expanded clones get a size class; other rows say once, few or many, or leave the size out.

V	J	D	size	CDR3	DNA
TRBV3-1/TRBV3-2	TRBJ2-1	TRBD2	.	CASSQLAGGESEQFF	TGTGCCAGCAGTCAACTAGCGGGAGGAGAGAGTGAGCAGTTCTTC
TRBV3-1/TRBV3-2	TRBJ2-2	TRBD1	.	CASRGQGNTGELFF	TGTGCCAGCAGGGGACAGGGGAACACCGGGGAGCTGTTTTTT
TRBV10-1	TRBJ1-4	.	.	CASSEWVTNEKLFF	TGCGCCAGCAGTGAGTGGGTGACTAATGAAAAACTGTTTTTT
TRBV4-1	TRBJ2-7	.	.	CASSQDRRGGYEQYF	TGCGCCAGCAGCCAAGATCGGCGGGGAGGCTACGAGCAGTACTTC
TRBV24-1	TRBJ2-1	.	.	CATSGGARNEQFF	TGTGCCACCAGTGGGGGCGCGAGAAATGAGCAGTTCTTC
TRBV21-1	TRBJ2-7	.	once	CASSTVLSTGLSYEQYF	TGTGCCAGCAGCACGGTTTTAAGTACAGGCCTCTCCTACGAGCAGTACTTC
TRBV19	TRBJ1-4	TRBD1	.	CASSTQGQGGEKLFF	TGTGCCAGTAGTACACAGGGACAGGGTGGTGAAAAACTGTTTTTT
TRBV28	TRBJ1-5	.	.	CASSRGGGQPQHF	TGTGCCAGCAGCCGCGGGGGGGGTCAGCCCCAGCATTTT
TRBV5-1	TRBJ2-7	.	.	CASSRIPDSYEQYF	TGCGCCAGCAGCCGCATACCTGACAGCTACGAGCAGTACTTC
TRBV5-1	TRBJ1-1	.	.	CASSLDGIMNTEAFF	TGCGCCAGCAGCTTGGATGGAATCATGAACACTGAAGCTTTCTTT
TRBV9	TRBJ2-7	TRBD1	.	CASSPPGQGALEQYF	TGTGCCAGCAGCCCCCCGGGACAGGGGGCACTAGAGCAGTACTTC
TRBV9	TRBJ1-4	.	.	CASSPDYRTDLIEKLFF	TGTGCCAGCAGCCCCGATTACCGGACGGATTTGATTGAAAAACTGTTTTTT
TRBV10-3	TRBJ2-3	.	.	CAIRTGDGSDTQYF	TGTGCCATCCGGACGGGAGACGGGTCAGATACGCAGTATTTT
TRBV2	TRBJ1-2	.	.	CASSSDRLYGYTF	TGTGCCAGCAGTTCTGACAGGTTATATGGCTACACCTTC
TRBV24-1	TRBJ1-2	.	.	CATSEVMDLTYGYTF	TGTGCCACCAGTGAAGTGATGGATCTCACATATGGCTACACCTTC
TRBV6-2/TRBV6-3	TRBJ2-1	.	once	CASSLLRHEQFF	TGTGCCAGCAGTCTACTAAGACATGAGCAGTTCTTC
TRBV4-1	TRBJ2-7	.	.	CASSLATYTPEQYF	TGCGCCAGCAGCCTTGCGACCTATACGCCCGAGCAGTACTTC
TRBV6-5	TRBJ1-2	.	.	CASSTQQGSYTF	TGTGCCAGCAGTACTCAACAGGGATCCTACACCTTC
TRBV9	TRBJ1-2	TRBD1	.	CASSVGTGGDYGYTF	TGTGCCAGCAGCGTTGGGACAGGGGGTGACTATGGCTACACCTTC
TRBV15	TRBJ1-2	TRBD1	.	CATSRVRQGAGGYTF	TGTGCCACCAGCAGAGTCCGTCAGGGGGCGGGTGGCTACACCTTC
TRBV5-1	TRBJ2-3	.	.	CASSLFPGPSTDTQYF	TGCGCCAGCAGCTTGTTTCCGGGGCCTAGCACAGATACGCAGTATTTT
TRBV6-6	TRBJ2-2	.	.	CASSLALEGPGELFF	TGTGCCAGCAGTTTGGCGTTAGAGGGTCCCGGGGAGCTGTTTTTT
TRBV2	TRBJ1-1	.	.	CASSYSERAFF	TGTGCCAGCAGTTACAGTGAGAGAGCTTTCTTT
TRBV6-5	TRBJ2-5	.	once	CASSPRPGQETQYF	TGTGCCAGCAGTCCCAGGCCCGGACAAGAGACCCAGTACTTC
TRBV5-5	TRBJ1-1	.	.	CASSSFRETEAFF	TGTGCCAGCAGCTCTTTTCGGGAAACTGAAGCTTTCTTT
TRBV6-4	TRBJ2-7	TRBD2	.	CASSASGGEGREQYF	TGTGCCAGCAGTGCGAGCGGGGGGGAGGGACGCGAGCAGTACTTC
TRBV9	TRBJ2-2	.	.	CASSSTLAPGELFF	TGTGCCAGCAGCTCCACACTGGCCCCCGGGGAGCTGTTTTTT
TRBV14	TRBJ1-1	.	once	CASSQTNTEAFF	TGTGCCAGCAGCCAGACCAACACTGAAGCTTTCTTT
TRBV6-1	TRBJ1-4	.	.	CASSEFRRATNEKLFF	TGTGCCAGCAGTGAGTTCAGGCGTGCAACTAATGAAAAACTGTTTTTT
TRBV15	TRBJ1-6	TRBD1	.	CATSRDWNGQGLDSPLHF	TGTGCCACCAGCAGAGATTGGAATGGACAGGGCTTAGATTCACCCCTCCACTTT
TRBV7-3	TRBJ2-1	TRBD2	.	CASSEQAGGYNEQFF	TGTGCCAGCAGTGAACAAGCGGGAGGGTACAATGAGCAGTTCTTC
TRBV29-1	TRBJ1-1	TRBD1	.	CSVARTGGTEAFF	TGCAGCGTAGCTAGGACAGGGGGCACTGAAGCTTTCTTT
TRBV18	TRBJ1-3	.	.	CASSPVGGTGNTIYF	TGTGCCAGCTCACCAGTTGGGGGAACTGGAAACACCATATATTTT
TRBV6-5	TRBJ1-2	.	.	CASSYIGGSPNYGYTF	TGTGCCAGCAGTTACATCGGTGGGTCCCCTAACTATGGCTACACCTTC
TRBV4-2	TRBJ1-4	.	.	CASSPRRGASNEKLFF	TGTGCCAGCAGCCCCCGGCGGGGGGCCTCTAATGAAAAACTGTTTTTT
TRBV30	TRBJ1-4	TRBD1	once	CAWSPQGANEKLFF	TGTGCCTGGAGTCCTCAGGGGGCCAATGAAAAACTGTTTTTT
TRBV4-1	TRBJ1-5	.	.	CASSQEKGGSNQPQHF	TGCGCCAGCAGCCAAGAAAAGGGCGGAAGCAATCAGCCCCAGCATTTT
TRBV18	TRBJ1-3	.	.	CASSPMSVGHTSSGNTIYF	TGTGCCAGCTCACCCATGTCAGTGGGACATACTTCCTCTGGAAACACCATATATTTT
TRBV5-8	TRBJ1-1	.	.	CARRTVNTEAFF	TGTGCCAGACGGACGGTTAACACTGAAGCTTTCTTT
TRBV24-1	TRBJ2-1	.	.	CATSDSGLEQGYEQFF	TGTGCCACCAGTGATTCTGGGCTGGAGCAGGGGTATGAGCAGTTCTTC
TRBV4-1	TRBJ2-1	TRBD2	.	CASSRTPGAGGPLEQFF	TGCGCCAGCAGCCGCACCCCCGGAGCGGGAGGGCCTCTAGAGCAGTTCTTC
TRBV9	TRBJ2-1	TRBD2	.	CASSAGTSGIYNEQFF	TGTGCCAGCAGCGCCGGGACTAGCGGGATATACAATGAGCAGTTCTTC
TRBV14	TRBJ2-7	.	.	CASSRDYEQYF	TGTGCCAGCAGCCGTGACTACGAGCAGTACTTC
TRBV3-1/TRBV3-2	TRBJ1-5	.	.	CASSQDITLNQPQHF	TGTGCCAGCAGCCAAGATATCACCCTTAATCAGCCCCAGCATTTT
TRBV15	TRBJ2-3	.	.	CATSRGENADTQYF	TGTGCCACCAGCAGAGGTGAGAATGCAGATACGCAGTATTTT
TRBV3-1/TRBV3-2	TRBJ2-1	TRBD1	.	CASSTDRDRGYGQFF	TGTGCCAGCAGCACAGACCGGGACAGGGGTTACGGGCAGTTCTTC
TRBV29-1	TRBJ1-2	.	.	CSAQEGYGYTF	TGCAGCGCCCAGGAAGGGTATGGCTACACCTTC
TRBV2	TRBJ2-7	TRBD1	.	CASNPGQGAYEQYF	TGTGCCAGCAATCCGGGACAGGGGGCCTACGAGCAGTACTTC
TRBV19	TRBJ1-2	.	.	CASSISLSGYTF	TGTGCCAGTAGTATAAGTCTCTCAGGCTACACCTTC
TRBV9	TRBJ2-1	TRBD2	few	CASSGAGILAGGNEQFF	TGTGCCAGCAGCGGAGCCGGGATACTAGCGGGAGGTAATGAGCAGTTCTTC
TRBV28	TRBJ1-1	.	.	CASSLASKRRMNTEAFF	TGTGCCAGCAGTTTAGCTTCTAAAAGACGGATGAACACTGAAGCTTTCTTT
TRBV27	TRBJ1-1	.	.	CASSLLAGNTEAFF	TGTGCCAGCAGTTTATTAGCAGGGAACACTGAAGCTTTCTTT
TRBV5-1	TRBJ1-2	.	few	CASSLISGIDYGYTF	TGCGCCAGCAGCTTGATTTCAGGGATCGACTATGGCTACACCTTC
TRBV7-9	TRBJ1-1	.	.	CASSPLGETEAFF	TGTGCCAGCAGCCCTTTGGGGGAAACTGAAGCTTTCTTT
TRBV9	TRBJ1-1	.	.	CASSVEDARNTEAFF	TGTGCCAGCAGCGTAGAAGACGCCCGGAACACTGAAGCTTTCTTT
TRBV7-9	TRBJ1-5	.	once	CASSLGQGNQPQHF	TGTGCCAGCAGCTTAGGGCAGGGCAATCAGCCCCAGCATTTT
TRBV27	TRBJ1-2	TRBD1	.	CASSLWGGQRYGYTF	TGTGCCAGCAGTTTATGGGGGGGACAGAGATATGGCTACACCTTC
TRBV4-3	TRBJ1-2	TRBD1	.	CASSPQGTGEYYGYTF	TGCGCCAGCAGCCCCCAAGGGACAGGGGAATACTATGGCTACACCTTC
TRBV15	TRBJ1-5	TRBD1	.	CATSRRQGPNSPPQHF	TGTGCCACCAGCAGAAGACAGGGACCAAACTCCCCGCCCCAGCATTTT
TRBV5-1	TRBJ1-4	.	.	CASSLGSSANEKLFF	TGCGCCAGCAGCTTGGGATCCTCAGCTAATGAAAAACTGTTTTTT